The text below deals with one T cell receptor (beta chain). This entry belongs to a study of blood T cell repertoires in COVID-19. Study-level background: COVID-19 samples collected from the United States, Italy and Spain covered acute and convalescent phases. T cells, B-cell-depleted T cells, or PBMCs supplied cDNA or gDNA.

This CDR3 contains 15 residues. V lost 7 bases, J lost 5 bases, and 11 bases stayed unmatched. Germline V gene sequence: CDR1 WNHNN, CDR2 SYGVQD (reference sequence). Original handling: Amplifying reference gene primers gave estimates of nucleated cell counts. Clones were sequenced by immunoSEQ multiplex PCR, and TCRdb holds only the in-frame ones, with some missing. V, J and clone size are taken as reported in that table, and D and trimming were inferred from the DNA itself. Among roughly 290,000 clones listed, roughly 84% were seen once. Patients at the Seattle site were enrolled during active infection and followed longitudinally.

The clonotype comes from a person between 65 and 79 years old with COVID-19, enrolled during active disease. The chain couples TRBV10-1 to TRBJ1-5; the match to TRBD1 covers 7 bases. What was sequenced was peripheral blood. The CDR3 protein is CASMTTGYGYQPQHF. The CDR3 DNA is TGCGCCAGCATGACGACAGGGTACGGGTATCAGCCCCAGCATTTT.